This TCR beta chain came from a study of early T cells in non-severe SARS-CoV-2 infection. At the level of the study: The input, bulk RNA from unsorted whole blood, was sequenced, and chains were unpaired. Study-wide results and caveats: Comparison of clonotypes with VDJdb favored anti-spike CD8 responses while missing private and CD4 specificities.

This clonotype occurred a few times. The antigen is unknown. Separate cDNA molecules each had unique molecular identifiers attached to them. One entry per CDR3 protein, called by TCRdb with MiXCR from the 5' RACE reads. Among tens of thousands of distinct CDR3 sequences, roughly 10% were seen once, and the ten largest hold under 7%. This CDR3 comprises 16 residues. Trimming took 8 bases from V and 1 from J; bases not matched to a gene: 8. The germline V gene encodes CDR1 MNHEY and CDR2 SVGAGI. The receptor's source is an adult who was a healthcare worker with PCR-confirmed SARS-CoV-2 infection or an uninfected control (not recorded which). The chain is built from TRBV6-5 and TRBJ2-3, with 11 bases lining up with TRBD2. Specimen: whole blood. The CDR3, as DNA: TGTGCCAGCTTAGCGGGGGGGGCTCAAGGCACAGATACGCAGTATTTT. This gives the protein CASLAGGAQGTDTQYF.